This paragraph reports one T cell receptor beta chain. The CDR3 totals 13 residues. After removal of 6 bases from V and 6 bases from J, the junction contained 4 bases not matched to a gene. The data are from a study of blood T cell repertoires in COVID-19. Study overall: PBMCs, B-cell-depleted T cells, or T cells were the source of the cDNA or gDNA that made up the material.

Methods used by the authors: Cell counts per sample came from amplifying reference gene primers. Here immunoSEQ multiplex PCR was the method, and the copy in TCRdb shows in-frame clones only, minus some. The DNA gave D and trimming, while V, J and clone size come from that table. Of about 370,000 clones in the sample, about 89% were seen once. This TCR came from a woman aged 30 to 39 with COVID-19, enrolled during active disease. The sample consisted of peripheral blood. V usage is TRBV12-3 or TRBV12-4 and J usage is TRBJ1-2; TRBD1 matches at 10 bases. In nucleotides, the CDR3 is TGTGCCAGCAGCCGGGACAGGGGTCATGGCTACACCTTC. It codes for CASSRDRGHGYTF.